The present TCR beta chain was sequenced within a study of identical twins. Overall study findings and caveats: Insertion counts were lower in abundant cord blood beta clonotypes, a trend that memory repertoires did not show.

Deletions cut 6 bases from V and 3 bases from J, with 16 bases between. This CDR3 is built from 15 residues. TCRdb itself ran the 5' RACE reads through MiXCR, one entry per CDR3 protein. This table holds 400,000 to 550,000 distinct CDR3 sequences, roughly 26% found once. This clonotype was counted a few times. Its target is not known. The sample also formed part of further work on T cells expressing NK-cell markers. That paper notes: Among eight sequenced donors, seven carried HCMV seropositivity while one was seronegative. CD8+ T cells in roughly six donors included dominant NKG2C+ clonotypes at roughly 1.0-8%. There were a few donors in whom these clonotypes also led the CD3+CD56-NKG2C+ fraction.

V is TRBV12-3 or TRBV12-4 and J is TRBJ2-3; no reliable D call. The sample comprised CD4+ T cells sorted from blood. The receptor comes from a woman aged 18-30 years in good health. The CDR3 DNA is TGTGCCAGCAGGCCCACACTAACGTGGACAGATACGCAGTATTTT. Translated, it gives CASRPTLTWTDTQYF.